Following are 27 T cell receptor beta chains from one sample sequenced in a study of CD8+ T cells in alopecia areata. Reverse transcribed after extraction, RNA yielded cDNA as the sequencing template. TCRdb keeps only in-frame clones here, not all; method: immunoSEQ multiplex PCR. The repertoire holds roughly 120,000 clones, with roughly three fifths as singletons. Treatment: oral pan-JAK inhibitor, 5-10 mg twice daily. The source was CD8+ T cells sorted from blood, collected at week 24, from a patient treated with tofacitinib. The receptors here all came from a human donor with alopecia areata.

This clone occurred a few times. Other DNA sequences in this specimen translate into the identical CDR3. The chain joins TRBV5-6 to TRBJ2-7, with 10 bases matching TRBD1. J lost 3 bases, V lost 3 bases, and 0 bases had no gene match. Germline V gives CDR1 SGHDT, CDR2 YYEEEE. This CDR3 region has 13 residues. The CDR3 DNA follows: TGTGCCAGCAGCTGGGACAGGGGCTACGAGCAGTACTTC. This gives the protein CASSWDRGYEQYF.

The chain employs TRBV19 and TRBJ1-1, with 10 bases that match TRBD1. This CDR3 is built from 16 residues. V dropped 7 bases and J dropped 0; count of bases not matched to a gene: 8. CDR1 and CDR2 from the germline V gene are LNHDA and SQIVND (reference sequence). The CDR3 loop is CASTADRGRMNTEAFF. Here the CDR3 DNA reads TGTGCCAGTACCGCGGACAGGGGGAGAATGAACACTGAAGCTTTCTTT.

The genes are TRBV30 and TRBJ2-7; D is ambiguous. V was shortened by 0 bases and J by 5 bases, with 5 bases between the two germline ends. The CDR3 spans 11 residues. From germline, CDR1 is GTSNPN and CDR2 SVGIG (reference sequence). The CDR3 reads CAWSVSDEQYF. The CDR3 DNA follows: TGTGCCTGGAGTGTATCTGACGAGCAGTACTTC.

The V call is TRBV7-9, the J call TRBJ1-2; D is possibly TRBD1 (5 bases). Germline values: CDR1 SEHNR, CDR2 FQNEAQ (reference sequence). V shed 5 bases and J shed 0 bases, with 10 bases lying between them. The CDR3 totals 14 residues. The CDR3 loop reads CASSQQDSNYGYTF. In nucleotides, the CDR3 is TGTGCCAGCAGCCAACAGGATTCTAACTATGGCTACACCTTC.

This clone was picked up a small number of times. The J gene is TRBJ1-1, the V gene TRBV7-9; no firm D call. Trimming removed 0 bases from V and 7 bases from J, with 12 bases in between. Germline values: CDR1 SEHNR, CDR2 FQNEAQ (reference sequence). The CDR3 has 14 amino acids. The CDR3 is CASSLALTDIEAFF. In DNA, the CDR3 is TGTGCCAGCAGCTTAGCCCTCACAGACATTGAAGCTTTCTTT.

Regarding this clone: The junction departs from germline at one end; a sequencing error may be responsible. In nucleotides, the CDR3 is TGTGCCAGCAGCTTAGGAGCGGACGACCCGAATGGGCAGTTCTTC. Translation: CASSLGADDPNGQFF. This chain uses TRBV7-9 with TRBJ2-1; a weak D match, TRBD2 (5 bases). CDR1 and CDR2 (germline): SEHNR, FQNEAQ (reference sequence). There are 15 residues in the CDR3.

This clone was picked up a small number of times. The chain links TRBV29-1 to TRBJ2-1, with D uncertain. The CDR3 spans 13 residues. Germline V gene lookup returns CDR1 SQVTM and CDR2 ANQGSEA. Trimming stripped 4 bases from V and 0 bases from J, with 7 bases between. The chain's CDR3 is CSVVLYSYNEQFF. DNA of the CDR3: TGCAGCGTTGTCCTTTACTCCTACAATGAGCAGTTCTTC.

The genes are TRBV27 and TRBJ2-5; 7 bases align to TRBD1. The length of the CDR3 is 13 residues. Germline V lookup: CDR1 MNHEY, CDR2 SMNVEV (reference sequence). V gave up 3 bases and J gave up 5 bases; unmatched junction bases: 3. CDR3 amino acids: CASSFNRGETQYF. The CDR3 region has the DNA TGTGCCAGCAGTTTCAACAGGGGTGAGACCCAGTACTTC.

In its sample, this clone was seen a few times. The J gene is TRBJ2-1, the V gene TRBV15; 7 bases align to TRBD2. Trimming at V came to 4 bases and at J to 4 bases, leaving 4 bases not matched to a gene. CDR1 and CDR2 from the germline V gene are LNHNV and YYDKDF (reference sequence). CDR3 size: 14 residues. CDR3 sequence: CATSIPSGYNEQFF. The CDR3 DNA follows: TGTGCCACCAGCATCCCTAGCGGATACAATGAGCAGTTCTTC.

This clone was seen repeatedly, ten times or more. The chain carries TRBV27 and TRBJ2-2, with TRBD1 matching over 8 bases. CDR3 length equals 15 residues. The ends lost 5 bases at V and 5 bases at J; junction bases unmatched: 7. Germline-derived CDR1 and CDR2 are MNHEY and SMNVEV (reference sequence). This CDR3 reads CASSGTGGWTGELFF. CDR3 DNA: TGTGCCAGCAGTGGTACAGGGGGATGGACCGGGGAGCTGTTTTTT.

This clone has only one observation. V usage is TRBV13 and J usage is TRBJ1-2; tentative D call: TRBD1 (6 bases). The CDR3 length is 14 residues. V was cut by 2 bases and J by 5 bases, with 12 bases left in between. Germline assignment: CDR1 PRHDT and CDR2 FYEKMQ (reference sequence). CDR3 bases: TGTGCCAGCAGCTTAAACAGGGTGGGGTATGGCTACACCTTC. This gives the protein CASSLNRVGYGYTF.

By proportion, this clone is medium-sized. V and J are TRBV6-1 and TRBJ2-3; TRBD2 aligns across 13 bases. This CDR3 has 16 amino acids. V trimming: 4 bases; J trimming: 2 bases; junction bases outside the gene matches: 3. The V gene's germline CDR1 is MNHNS and CDR2 SASEGT. Here the CDR3 DNA reads TGTGCCAGCAGTGTAACTAGCGGGGGGGCCACAGATACGCAGTATTTT. Protein sequence: CASSVTSGGATDTQYF.

This clone was seen only a few times. This chain links TRBV18 with TRBJ1-1, with TRBD1 as a possible D gene (5 bases). The CDR3 runs 16 residues. V was clipped by 3 bases and J by 4 bases, with 18 bases between them. Germline V gene sequence: CDR1 KGHSH, CDR2 LQKENI. The CDR3 loop reads CASSPSTGTRGTEAFF. The CDR3 DNA reads as TGTGCCAGCTCACCTTCGACCGGGACTAGGGGCACTGAAGCTTTCTTT.

This clone occurred many times. The same CDR3 arises from other DNA sequences in this sample as well. V and J are TRBV6-1 and TRBJ2-7, with D possibly matching TRBD2 (5 bases). Per the germline V gene, CDR1 is MNHNS and CDR2 is SASEGT. This CDR3 comprises 14 residues. Trimming removed 4 bases from V and 0 bases from J, with 10 bases in between. In DNA, the CDR3 is TGTGCCAGCAGTGGACGAGGGAGCTCCTACGAGCAGTACTTC. Translation gives CASSGRGSSYEQYF.

This clone occurred a few times. Other DNA sequences in the same sample also yield this CDR3. This chain joins TRBV10-3 and TRBJ2-7; D gene unclear. The length of the CDR3 is 14 residues. Germline CDR1 reads ENHRY; CDR2 reads SYGVKD. V lost 3 bases and J 0 bases, leaving 9 bases between the germline ends. CDR3: CAISDGGGSYEQYF. The CDR3 nucleotides read TGTGCCATCAGTGACGGCGGCGGCTCCTACGAGCAGTACTTC.

V is TRBV30 and J is TRBJ2-4; either TRBD1 or TRBD2 may supply D (5 bases each). The V gene's germline CDR1 is GTSNPN and CDR2 SVGIG (reference sequence). This CDR3 is built from 14 residues. With 2 bases removed from V and 8 bases from J, the gap between germline ends came to 16 bases. CDR3 loop: CAWSLTGTFDIQYF. In DNA, the CDR3 is TGTGCCTGGAGTTTGACGGGGACGTTCGACATTCAGTACTTC.

A note on this clone: The same CDR3 can be traced to other DNA sequences in this sample. This chain connects TRBV4-2 to TRBJ2-3, with 15 bases identical to TRBD2. V was pared by 1 base and J by 4 bases, with 0 bases of the junction left unmatched. Looked up from germline, CDR1 is LGHNA and CDR2 is YNFKEQ. The CDR3 has 16 residues. The CDR3, as DNA: TGTGCCAGCAGCCAAGGGACTAGCGGGGGGGCAGATACGCAGTATTTT. Protein product: CASSQGTSGGADTQYF.

A few counts support this clone. The chain carries TRBV7-9 and TRBJ1-1; D gene unclear. The CDR3 runs 12 residues. Between the trimmed V and J ends, which lost 7 bases and 6 bases, there was a span of 12 bases. Per germline, CDR1 SEHNR and CDR2 FQNEAQ (reference sequence). The CDR3 nucleotides read TGTGCCAGCACCCCCGAACGGGCTGAAGCTTTCTTT. Its translation is CASTPERAEAFF.

The chain carries TRBV2 and TRBJ1-1; D is unresolved. CDR3 size: 12 residues. Trimming removed 1 base at V and 7 bases at J, with 7 bases between. Per the germline V gene, CDR1 is SNHLY and CDR2 is FYNNEI. The CDR3 DNA is TGTGCCAGCAGTGAAGGCAGGCTTGAAGCTTTCTTT. As protein: CASSEGRLEAFF.

This clone was found a few times. The chain couples TRBV13 to TRBJ1-6; D remains ambiguous. V was cut by 1 base and J by 10 bases, with 8 bases left in between. The CDR3 loop spans 13 amino acids. Germline assignment: CDR1 PRHDT and CDR2 FYEKMQ (reference sequence). The CDR3 is CASSLESESPLHF. The CDR3 DNA reads as TGTGCCAGCAGCTTAGAGTCCGAATCACCCCTCCACTTT.

The J gene is TRBJ1-1, the V gene TRBV27; D possibly corresponds to TRBD1 (6 bases). This CDR3 region has 14 residues. Germline lookup yields CDR1 MNHEY and CDR2 SMNVEV (reference sequence). The germline V and J ends were trimmed by 3 bases and 7 bases, with 15 bases remaining between them. CDR3 nucleotides: TGTGCCAGCAGTTTCATTGGGGGGCAGGTTGAAGCTTTCTTT. It translates to CASSFIGGQVEAFF.

This clone was observed a few times. This sequence joins TRBV10-3 and TRBJ2-7; D remains unclear. The V end lost 0 bases, the J end lost 6 bases, and 12 bases lay between the germline ends. This CDR3 has 14 residues. Germline-derived CDR1 and CDR2 are ENHRY and SYGVKD. CDR3 in DNA: TGTGCCATCAGTGAGTCTGGGTTGAGAGCCGAGCAGTACTTC. The encoded protein is CAISESGLRAEQYF.

This clone was detected a few times. The chain is built from TRBV5-1 and TRBJ1-1; TRBD1 might be the D (6 bases). V was clipped by 5 bases and J by 3 bases, with 14 bases between them. CDR1 SGHRS and CDR2 YFSETQ come from the germline V gene. The CDR3 extends over 14 amino acids. The CDR3 nucleotides are TGCGCCAGCAGGTGGGGGGGCGAGGACACTGAAGCTTTCTTT. Its translation: CASRWGGEDTEAFF.

This chain joins TRBV30 and TRBJ2-7; D gene ambiguous. Germline V lookup: CDR1 GTSNPN, CDR2 SVGIG (reference sequence). V lost 0 bases, J lost 5 bases, and 8 bases lay in between. The CDR3 is 12 residues long. The CDR3: CAWSVPPHEQYF. The CDR3 DNA sequence: TGTGCCTGGAGTGTACCCCCCCACGAGCAGTACTTC.

The sample holds a few counts of this clone. The chain links TRBV23-1 to TRBJ1-5; no reliable D call. TRBV23-1 is flagged as an ORF with uncertain function. V was pared by 0 bases and J by 7 bases, with 10 bases between. The CDR3 has 14 residues. The CDR3 loop is CASSQSGPRQPQHF. CDR3 nucleotides: TGCGCCAGCAGTCAATCCGGCCCCCGGCAGCCCCAGCATTTT.

The gene calls are TRBV25-1 and TRBJ2-6; 7 bases are a match to TRBD1. Germline assignment: CDR1 MGHDK and CDR2 SYGVNS. Trimming cost V 5 bases and J 0 bases; bases outside gene matches: 4. This CDR3 is built from 16 residues. CDR3: CASSPRQGSGANVLTF. The CDR3 DNA is TGTGCCAGCAGTCCGCGACAGGGCTCTGGGGCCAACGTCCTGACTTTC.

This clone was seen more than once but under ten times. This chain uses TRBV27 with TRBJ2-2, with 10 bases that match TRBD2. After removal of 6 bases from V and 0 bases from J, the junction contained 4 bases not matched to a gene. CDR3 size: 16 residues. The germline V gene has CDR1 MNHEY and CDR2 SMNVEV (reference sequence). CDR3 DNA: TGTGCCAGCAGGGCGAGCGGGGGGGCGAACACCGGGGAGCTGTTTTTT. Translating it yields CASRASGGANTGELFF.